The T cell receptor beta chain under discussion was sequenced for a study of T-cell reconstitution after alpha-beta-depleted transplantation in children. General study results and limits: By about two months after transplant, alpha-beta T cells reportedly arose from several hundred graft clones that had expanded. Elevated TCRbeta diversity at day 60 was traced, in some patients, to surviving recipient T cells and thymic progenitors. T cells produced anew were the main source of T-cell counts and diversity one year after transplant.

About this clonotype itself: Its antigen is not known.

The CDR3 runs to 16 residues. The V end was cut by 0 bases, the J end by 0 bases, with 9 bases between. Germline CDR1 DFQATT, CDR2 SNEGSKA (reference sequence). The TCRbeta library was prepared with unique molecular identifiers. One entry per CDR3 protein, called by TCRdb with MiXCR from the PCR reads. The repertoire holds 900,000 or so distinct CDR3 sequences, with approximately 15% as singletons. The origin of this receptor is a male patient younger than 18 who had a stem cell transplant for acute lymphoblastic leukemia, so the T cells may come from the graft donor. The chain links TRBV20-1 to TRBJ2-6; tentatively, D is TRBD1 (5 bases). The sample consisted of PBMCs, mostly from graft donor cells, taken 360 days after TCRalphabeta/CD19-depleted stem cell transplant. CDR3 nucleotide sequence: TGCAGTGCTAGAGACAGGGTCCCCTCTGGGGCCAACGTCCTGACTTTC. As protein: CSARDRVPSGANVLTF.